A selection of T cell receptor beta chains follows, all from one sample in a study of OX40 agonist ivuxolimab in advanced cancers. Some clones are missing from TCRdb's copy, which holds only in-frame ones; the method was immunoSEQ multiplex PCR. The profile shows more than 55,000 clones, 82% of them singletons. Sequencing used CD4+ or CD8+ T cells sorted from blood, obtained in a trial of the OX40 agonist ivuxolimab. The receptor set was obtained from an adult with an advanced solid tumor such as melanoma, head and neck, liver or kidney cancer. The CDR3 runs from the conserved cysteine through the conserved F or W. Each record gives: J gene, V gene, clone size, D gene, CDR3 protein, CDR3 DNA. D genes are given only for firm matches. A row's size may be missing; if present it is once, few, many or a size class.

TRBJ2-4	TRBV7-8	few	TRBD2	CASSLGASGGALQYF	TGTGCCAGCAGCTTAGGCGCTAGCGGGGGGGCCCTTCAGTACTTC
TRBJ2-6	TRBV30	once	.	CAWRLFGANVLTF	TGTGCCTGGAGGTTATTTGGGGCCAACGTCCTGACTTTC
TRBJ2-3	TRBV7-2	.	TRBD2	CASGGRAADTQYF	TGTGCGTCCGGCGGGAGGGCCGCAGATACGCAGTATTTT
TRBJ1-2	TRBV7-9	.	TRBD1	CASSEGFRGIGGYTF	TGTGCCAGCAGCGAGGGGTTCAGGGGGATCGGGGGCTACACCTTC
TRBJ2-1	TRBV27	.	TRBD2	CASRPQGWRERGEQFF	TGTGCCAGCAGGCCTCAGGGTTGGCGGGAGAGGGGTGAGCAGTTCTTC
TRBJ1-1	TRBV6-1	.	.	CASSQGIEAFF	TGTGCCAGCAGTCAGGGCATAGAAGCTTTCTTT
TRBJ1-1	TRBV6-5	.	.	CASSYAGTPPNTEAFF	TGTGCCAGCAGTTACGCGGGGACTCCCCCGAACACTGAAGCTTTCTTT
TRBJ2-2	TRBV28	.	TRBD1	CASRPTLGTGGTREGELFF	TGTGCCAGCAGGCCCACGCTCGGGACAGGCGGGACCCGGGAGGGGGAGCTGTTTTTT
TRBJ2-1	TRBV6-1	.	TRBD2	CASSGGLAGGNEQFF	TGTGCCAGCAGTGGGGGACTAGCGGGAGGCAATGAGCAGTTCTTC
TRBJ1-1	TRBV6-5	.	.	CASSRGATEAFF	TGTGCCAGCAGTAGAGGGGCCACTGAAGCTTTCTTT
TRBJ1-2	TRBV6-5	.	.	CASSSAGPYGYTF	TGTGCCAGCAGTTCTGCGGGGCCTTATGGCTACACCTTC
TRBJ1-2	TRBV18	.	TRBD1	CASSQASGDRGSKDGYTF	TGTGCCAGCTCACAGGCGTCCGGGGACAGGGGTAGTAAGGATGGCTACACCTTC
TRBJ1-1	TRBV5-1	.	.	CASGSGSWGTEAFF	TGCGCCAGCGGGTCCGGGAGTTGGGGCACTGAAGCTTTCTTT
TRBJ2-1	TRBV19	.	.	CASSIGGRMNEQFF	TGTGCCAGTAGTATTGGGGGGAGGATGAATGAGCAGTTCTTC
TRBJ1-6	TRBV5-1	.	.	CASSAQDGYNSPLHF	TGCGCCAGCAGCGCTCAGGACGGGTATAATTCACCCCTCCACTTT
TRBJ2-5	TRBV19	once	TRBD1	CASSSSGTGNQYF	TGTGCCAGTAGTTCATCCGGGACAGGGAACCAGTACTTC
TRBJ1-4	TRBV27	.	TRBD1	CASKAGTGVSGEKLFF	TGTGCCAGCAAGGCCGGGACAGGGGTTAGTGGGGAAAAACTGTTTTTT
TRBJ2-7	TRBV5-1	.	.	CASSILPYEQYF	TGCGCCAGCAGCATTCTACCCTACGAGCAGTACTTC
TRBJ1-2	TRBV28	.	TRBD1	CASSLLGTGNYGYTF	TGTGCCAGCAGTTTACTTGGGACAGGGAACTATGGCTACACCTTC
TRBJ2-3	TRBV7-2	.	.	CASSLVGADTQYF	TGTGCCAGCAGCTTAGTAGGCGCAGATACGCAGTATTTT
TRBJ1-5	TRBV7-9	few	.	CASSFNQGRGNQPQHF	TGTGCCAGCAGCTTTAATCAGGGGAGGGGCAATCAGCCCCAGCATTTT
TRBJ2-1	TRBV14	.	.	CASSRNGRSYNEQFF	TGTGCCAGCAGCCGTAACGGGAGATCCTACAATGAGCAGTTCTTC
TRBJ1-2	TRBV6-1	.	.	CASSEGGGRVDGYTF	TGTGCCAGCAGTGAAGGAGGGGGTAGAGTTGATGGCTACACCTTC
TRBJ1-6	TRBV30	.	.	CAWSSRRIYNSPLHF	TGTGCCTGGAGTTCGCGACGGATTTATAATTCACCCCTCCACTTT
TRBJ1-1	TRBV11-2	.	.	CASSRGTPNTEAFF	TGTGCCAGCAGCCGGGGGACACCGAACACTGAAGCTTTCTTT
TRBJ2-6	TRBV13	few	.	CASSRGGRGAGANVLTF	TGTGCCAGCAGCAGAGGGGGGCGAGGGGCCGGGGCCAACGTCCTGACTTTC
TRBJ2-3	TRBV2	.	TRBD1	CAGRQGPRLTDTQYF	TGTGCCGGAAGACAGGGGCCACGGCTCACAGATACGCAGTATTTT
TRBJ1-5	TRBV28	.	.	CASSFSRRITDSNQPQHF	TGTGCCAGCAGTTTCAGCCGCCGGATTACGGATAGCAATCAGCCCCAGCATTTT
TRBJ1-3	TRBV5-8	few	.	CASSSAWGSGNTIYF	TGTGCCAGCAGCTCTGCGTGGGGGAGTGGAAACACCATATATTTT
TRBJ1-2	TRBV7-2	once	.	CASSYIPPGLYGYTF	TGTGCCAGCAGCTATATTCCCCCAGGACTCTATGGCTACACCTTC
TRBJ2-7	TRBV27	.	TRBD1	CASSLPRSGTGGSYEQYF	TGTGCCAGCAGTTTACCCAGGTCCGGGACAGGGGGCTCCTACGAGCAGTACTTC
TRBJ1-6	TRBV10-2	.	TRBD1	CASGQGSYNSPLHF	TGCGCCAGTGGACAGGGCTCCTATAATTCACCCCTCCACTTT
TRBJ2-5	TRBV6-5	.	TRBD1	CASSPRQGGKTQYF	TGTGCCAGCAGTCCCCGACAGGGGGGAAAGACCCAGTACTTC
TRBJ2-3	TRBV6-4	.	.	CASSEDGGTDTQYF	TGTGCCAGCAGTGAGGACGGCGGCACAGATACGCAGTATTTT
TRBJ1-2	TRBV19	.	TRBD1	CASSGERTGNYGYTF	TGTGCCAGTAGTGGGGAACGGACAGGCAACTATGGCTACACCTTC
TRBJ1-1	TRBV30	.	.	CAWSSRAEAFF	TGTGCCTGGAGTTCGCGGGCTGAAGCTTTCTTT
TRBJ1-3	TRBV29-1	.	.	CSVRPRMSSGNTIYF	TGCAGCGTTCGGCCGCGCATGAGCTCTGGAAACACCATATATTTT
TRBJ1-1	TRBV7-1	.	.	CASSLVVGNTEAFF	TGTGCCAGCAGCTTAGTAGTCGGGAACACTGAAGCTTTCTTT
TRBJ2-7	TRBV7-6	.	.	CASSAGTLGGHEQYF	TGTGCCAGCAGTGCCGGGACCCTTGGGGGCCACGAGCAGTACTTC
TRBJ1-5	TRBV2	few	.	CASSDGVYSNQPQHF	TGTGCCAGCAGTGATGGGGTTTATAGCAATCAGCCCCAGCATTTT
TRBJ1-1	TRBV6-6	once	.	CASSFVDRNTEAFF	TGTGCCAGCAGTTTCGTCGACAGGAACACTGAAGCTTTCTTT
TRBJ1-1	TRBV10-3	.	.	CAISEGDIKAFF	TGTGCCATCAGTGAGGGGGATATAAAAGCTTTCTTT
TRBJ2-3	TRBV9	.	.	CASSVGPPSTDTQYF	TGTGCCAGCAGCGTAGGCCCCCCTAGCACAGATACGCAGTATTTT
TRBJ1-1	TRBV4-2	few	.	CASSQDPVNTEAFF	TGTGCCAGCAGCCAAGATCCAGTGAACACTGAAGCTTTCTTT
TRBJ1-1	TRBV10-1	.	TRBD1	CASSEYRTGGLNTEAFF	TGCGCCAGCAGTGAGTACAGGACAGGGGGCTTGAACACTGAAGCTTTCTTT
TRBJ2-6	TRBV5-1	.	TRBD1	CASSVRQRGPWSGANVLTF	TGCGCCAGCAGCGTAAGACAGAGGGGGCCATGGTCTGGGGCCAACGTCCTGACTTTC
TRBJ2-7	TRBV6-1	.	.	CASRPSATPNYEQYF	TGTGCCAGCAGGCCTAGCGCCACACCAAACTACGAGCAGTACTTC
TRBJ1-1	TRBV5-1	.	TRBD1	CASSQETGTEAFF	TGCGCCAGCAGCCAGGAGACAGGGACGGAGGCTTTCTTT
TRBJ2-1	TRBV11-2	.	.	CASSLAGRSYNEQFF	TGTGCCAGCAGCTTAGCGGGGCGCTCCTACAATGAGCAGTTCTTC
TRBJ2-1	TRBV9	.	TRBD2	CASSVSGTASYNEQFF	TGTGCCAGCAGCGTCAGCGGGACTGCGTCCTACAATGAGCAGTTCTTC
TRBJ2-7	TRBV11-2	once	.	CASSLFPDSYEQYF	TGTGCCAGCAGCTTATTTCCGGACAGCTACGAGCAGTACTTC
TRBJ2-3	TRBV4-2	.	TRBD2	CASSQEKISASRSGGDNTQYF	TGTGCCAGCAGCCAAGAAAAGATATCGGCCAGTCGTAGCGGGGGGGACAATACGCAGTATTTT
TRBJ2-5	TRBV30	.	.	CAWSRGHQETQYF	TGTGCCTGGAGTAGGGGTCACCAAGAGACCCAGTACTTC
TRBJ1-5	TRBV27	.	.	CASAEPTGVKGSNQPQHF	TGTGCCAGCGCGGAGCCGACAGGCGTAAAGGGTAGCAATCAGCCCCAGCATTTT
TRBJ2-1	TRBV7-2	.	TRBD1	CASSLGDRVQFF	TGTGCCAGCAGCTTAGGGGACAGGGTGCAGTTCTTC
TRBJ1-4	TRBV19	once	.	CASSMQSATNEKLFF	TGTGCCAGTAGTATGCAGAGTGCAACTAATGAAAAACTGTTTTTT
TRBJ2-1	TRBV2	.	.	CASSESLRGFNEQFF	TGTGCCAGCAGTGAATCTTTGAGGGGGTTCAATGAGCAGTTCTTC
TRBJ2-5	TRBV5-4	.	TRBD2	CASSQATSGQETQYF	TGTGCCAGCAGCCAGGCAACTAGCGGCCAAGAGACCCAGTACTTC
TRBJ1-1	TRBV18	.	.	CASSPNMNTEAFF	TGTGCCAGCTCTCCAAATATGAACACTGAAGCTTTCTTT
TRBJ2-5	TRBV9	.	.	CASSVGGGDVKTQYF	TGTGCCAGCAGCGTAGGGGGTGGGGATGTAAAGACCCAGTACTTC